This T cell receptor (beta chain) came from a study of shared clonotypes between healthy human individuals. CDR3 length equals 16 residues. The V gene end was trimmed by 6 bases and the J gene end by 0 bases; junction bases not matched to a gene: 5. Germline CDR1 is SEHNR and CDR2 is FQNEAQ (reference sequence). The sorted-subset replicate PCRs were given about 210 ng DNA, which is 30,000 to 35,000 T cell genomes. Only in-frame clones appear in the TCRdb table, and some are missing; sequencing was by immunoSEQ multiplex PCR. The sample includes roughly 500,000 clones, around 96% of them seen just once.

Sequenced sample: naive CD4+ T cells sorted from blood. Subset denoted: CD45RA+ positively selected. This sequence originates from a woman in her thirties in good health. This chain uses TRBV7-9 with TRBJ2-6; 7 bases agree with TRBD1. In DNA, the CDR3 is TGTGCCAGCAGTGGACAGGCAAACTCTGGGGCCAACGTCCTGACTTTC. Translating it yields CASSGQANSGANVLTF.